This paragraph reports one TCR beta chain. In the authors' workflow: Amplification of reference gene primers provided the estimated nucleated cell counts. Here immunoSEQ multiplex PCR was the method, and the copy in TCRdb shows in-frame clones only, minus some. V and J calls and clone size are given by that table; D and trimming were obtained from the DNA. The sample has hundreds of thousands of clones; approximately 83% are singletons. The data derive from a study of blood T cell repertoires in COVID-19. Study in general: The United States, Italy and Spain were the sources of the acute and convalescent COVID-19 samples. PBMCs, B-cell-depleted T cells, or T cells were the source of the cDNA or gDNA that made up the material.

The CDR3 contains 15 residues. Germline V lookup: CDR1 LNHDA, CDR2 SQIVND (reference sequence). The V end was cut by 3 bases, the J end by 2 bases, with 14 bases between. The sample comprised peripheral blood. The chain carries TRBV19 and TRBJ2-7; maybe TRBD2 (6 bases). This sequence was found in a woman under 40 who had recovered from COVID-19. CDR3 in DNA: TGTGCCAGTAGTATCGGGCAGGGAGGCACCTACGAGCAGTACTTC. Protein: CASSIGQGGTYEQYF.